The source of this T cell receptor beta chain is a study of shared clonotypes between healthy human individuals. Turning to the study itself: CD4 naive cells filled three plates per donor, CD4 memory three, CD8 naive two and CD8 memory one.

The sorted-subset replicate PCRs were given 200 ng DNA, which is approximately 30,000 T cell genomes. Measured with immunoSEQ multiplex PCR; TCRdb has only the in-frame clones, and not every one. The table has under 80,000 clones, over 55% seen once. The V gene's germline CDR1 is GTSNPN and CDR2 SVGIG (reference sequence). V shed 1 base and J 3 bases; nucleotides not matched to a gene: 4. The CDR3 totals 16 residues. This clone was seen only a few times. V gene TRBV30 combines with J gene TRBJ1-4; 11 positions agree with TRBD1. The receptor's source is a man younger than 45 in good health. What was sequenced was memory CD8+ T cells sorted from blood. Stated subset: CD45RO+ cells pooled with CCR7-negative TemRA cells. The CDR3, as DNA: TGTGCCTGGAGTGCTGGGACAGGGGGACCTAATGAAAAACTGTTTTTT. It codes for CAWSAGTGGPNEKLFF.